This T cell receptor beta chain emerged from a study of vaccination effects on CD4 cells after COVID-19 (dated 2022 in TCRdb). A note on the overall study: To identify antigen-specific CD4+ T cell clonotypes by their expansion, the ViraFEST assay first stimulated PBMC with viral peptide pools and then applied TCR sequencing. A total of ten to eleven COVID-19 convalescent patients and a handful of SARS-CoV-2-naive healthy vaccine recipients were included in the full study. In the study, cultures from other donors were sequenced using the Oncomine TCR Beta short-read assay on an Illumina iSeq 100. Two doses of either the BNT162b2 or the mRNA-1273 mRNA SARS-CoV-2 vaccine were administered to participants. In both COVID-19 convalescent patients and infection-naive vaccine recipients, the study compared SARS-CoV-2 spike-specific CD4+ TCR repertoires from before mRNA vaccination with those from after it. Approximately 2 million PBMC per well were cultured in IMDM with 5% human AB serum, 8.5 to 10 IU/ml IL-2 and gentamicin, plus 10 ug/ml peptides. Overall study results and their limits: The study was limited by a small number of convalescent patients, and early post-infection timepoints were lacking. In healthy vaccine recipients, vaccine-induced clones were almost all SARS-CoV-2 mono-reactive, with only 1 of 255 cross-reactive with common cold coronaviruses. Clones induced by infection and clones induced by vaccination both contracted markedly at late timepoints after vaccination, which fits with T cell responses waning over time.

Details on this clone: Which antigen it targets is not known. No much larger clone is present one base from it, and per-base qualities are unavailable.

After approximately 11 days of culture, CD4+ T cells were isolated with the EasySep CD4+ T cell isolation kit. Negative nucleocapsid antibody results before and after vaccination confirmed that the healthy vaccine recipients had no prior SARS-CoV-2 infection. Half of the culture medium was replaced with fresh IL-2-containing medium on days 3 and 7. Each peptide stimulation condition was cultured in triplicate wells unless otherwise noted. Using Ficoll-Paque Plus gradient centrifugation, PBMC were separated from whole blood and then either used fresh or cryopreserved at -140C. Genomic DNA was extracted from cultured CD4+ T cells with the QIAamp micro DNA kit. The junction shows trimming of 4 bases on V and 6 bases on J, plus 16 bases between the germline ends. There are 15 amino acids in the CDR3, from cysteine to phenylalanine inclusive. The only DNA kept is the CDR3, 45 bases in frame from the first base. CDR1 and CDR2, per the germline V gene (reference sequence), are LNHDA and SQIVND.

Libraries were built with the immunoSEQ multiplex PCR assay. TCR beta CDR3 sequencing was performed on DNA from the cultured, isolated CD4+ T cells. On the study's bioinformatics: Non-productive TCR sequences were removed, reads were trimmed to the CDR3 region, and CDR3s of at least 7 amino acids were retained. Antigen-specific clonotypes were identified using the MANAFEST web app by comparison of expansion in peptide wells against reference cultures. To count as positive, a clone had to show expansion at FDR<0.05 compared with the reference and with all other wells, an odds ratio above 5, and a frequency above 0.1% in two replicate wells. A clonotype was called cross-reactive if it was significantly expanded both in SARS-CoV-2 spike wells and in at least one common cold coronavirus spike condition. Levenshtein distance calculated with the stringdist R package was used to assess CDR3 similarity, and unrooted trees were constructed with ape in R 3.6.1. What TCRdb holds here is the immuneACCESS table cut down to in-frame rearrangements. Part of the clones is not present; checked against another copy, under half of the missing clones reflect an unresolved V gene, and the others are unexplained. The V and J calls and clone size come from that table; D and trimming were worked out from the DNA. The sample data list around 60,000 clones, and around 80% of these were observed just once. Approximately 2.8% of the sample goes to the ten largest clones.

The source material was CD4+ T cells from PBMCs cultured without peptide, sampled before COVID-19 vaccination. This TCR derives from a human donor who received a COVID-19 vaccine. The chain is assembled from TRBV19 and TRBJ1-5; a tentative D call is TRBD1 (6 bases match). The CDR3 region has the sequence CASSTLGGGGQPQHF. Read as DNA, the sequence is TGTGCCAGTAGTACACTTGGCGGGGGCGGTCAGCCCCAGCATTTT.